The rows below give T cell receptor beta chains drawn from one sample of a study of OX40 agonist ivuxolimab in advanced cancers. Method: immunoSEQ multiplex PCR; TCRdb's copy keeps in-frame clones and lacks some. Among about 68,000 clones listed, around 85% were seen once. This sample comprised CD4+ or CD8+ T cells sorted from blood, obtained in a trial of the OX40 agonist ivuxolimab. The receptors stem from an adult with an advanced solid tumor such as melanoma, head and neck, liver or kidney cancer. Each CDR3 is given with its conserved first and last residue. A D gene is named only where the DNA matches it firmly. Size values are once, few and many counts, or a class for expanded clones, and some rows have none.

D gene,clone size,V gene,J gene,CDR3 length,CDR3 protein,CDR3 DNA
TRBD1,-,TRBV5-6,TRBJ1-2,13,CASGPSGGRGYTF,TGTGCCAGCGGGCCCTCAGGGGGCAGAGGCTACACCTTC
TRBD1,-,TRBV25-1,TRBJ2-3,13,CASIDREGGEQYF,TGTGCCAGCATCGACAGGGAAGGCGGAGAGCAGTATTTT
-,once,TRBV6-5,TRBJ1-4,15,CASSSPGLTNEKLFF,TGTGCCAGCAGTTCGCCGGGGTTAACTAATGAAAAACTGTTTTTT
-,-,TRBV10-3,TRBJ1-2,15,CAISEPQTGRYGYTF,TGTGCCATCTCAGAACCCCAGACAGGCAGATATGGCTACACCTTC
TRBD1,-,TRBV11-1,TRBJ1-3,16,CASSLRDREAGNTIYF,TGTGCCAGCAGCCTTAGGGACAGGGAAGCTGGAAACACCATATATTTT
TRBD2,-,TRBV7-2,TRBJ2-3,16,CASSISSGGAGDTQYF,TGTGCCAGCAGCATCTCCAGCGGGGGGGCCGGGGATACGCAGTATTTT
TRBD1,few,TRBV7-9,TRBJ1-5,18,CASSFGTGSGRSNQPQHF,TGTGCCAGCAGCTTTGGGACAGGGTCAGGTAGGAGCAATCAGCCCCAGCATTTT
TRBD1,-,TRBV19,TRBJ2-4,18,CASSRSPGGTGLSGIQYF,TGTGCCAGTAGTAGATCCCCAGGGGGGACAGGGCTGTCGGGCATTCAGTACTTC
-,-,TRBV5-1,TRBJ2-1,14,CASSSQGGTNEQFF,TGCGCCAGCAGCTCCCAGGGGGGAACCAATGAGCAGTTCTTC
-,once,TRBV7-9,TRBJ1-2,12,CASSPDRRGYTF,TGTGCCAGCAGCCCCGACAGAAGAGGCTACACCTTC
-,-,TRBV18,TRBJ1-2,13,CASSPGTVYGYTF,TGTGCCAGCTCACCGGGGACCGTCTATGGCTACACCTTC
TRBD1,-,TRBV28,TRBJ1-3,14,CASSGQGSGNTIYF,TGTGCCAGCAGTGGACAGGGGTCTGGAAACACCATATATTTT
-,-,TRBV7-2,TRBJ1-1,13,CASSLAVQGSAFF,TGTGCCAGCAGCTTAGCTGTCCAGGGGAGTGCTTTCTTT
TRBD1,-,TRBV19,TRBJ1-5,14,CASRAQGARQPQHF,TGTGCCAGTAGGGCTCAGGGGGCTAGACAGCCCCAGCATTTT
-,-,TRBV11-2,TRBJ1-1,14,CASTSRRTIGEAFF,TGTGCCAGCACATCCCGAAGGACCATCGGGGAAGCTTTCTTT
-,once,TRBV12-5,TRBJ1-3,16,CASGLVQGNSGNTIYF,TGTGCTAGTGGTTTGGTACAGGGAAACTCTGGAAACACCATATATTTT
TRBD2,-,TRBV7-7,TRBJ2-1,14,CASSLVAGGNEQFF,TGTGCTAGCAGCTTAGTAGCGGGGGGTAATGAGCAGTTCTTC
-,-,TRBV6-5,TRBJ2-2,14,CATNPGLVTGELFF,TGTGCCACCAACCCGGGACTCGTCACCGGGGAGCTGTTTTTT
-,-,TRBV10-2,TRBJ2-2,14,CASKYLTDTGELFF,TGCGCCAGCAAGTACCTAACGGACACCGGGGAGCTGTTTTTT
-,-,TRBV7-8,TRBJ2-3,14,CASNPDRSTDTQYF,TGTGCCAGCAACCCCGACAGAAGCACAGATACGCAGTATTTT
-,-,TRBV11-3,TRBJ1-2,20,CASSLEFYPHDASDSYGYTF,TGTGCCAGCAGCTTAGAGTTTTACCCCCACGACGCATCTGATTCCTATGGCTACACCTTC
TRBD1,-,TRBV10-3,TRBJ1-3,13,CAISGTGRNTIYF,TGTGCCATCAGCGGGACAGGGAGAAACACCATATATTTT
-,-,TRBV4-1,TRBJ1-3,16,CASSQEGQISGNTIYF,TGCGCCAGCAGCCAAGAAGGACAGATCTCTGGAAACACCATATATTTT
-,-,TRBV11-1,TRBJ2-5,14,CASSRNEDQETQYF,TGTGCCAGCAGCCGGAACGAGGACCAAGAGACCCAGTACTTC
-,-,TRBV5-4,TRBJ1-3,14,CASSFRELGNTIYF,TGTGCCAGCAGCTTTCGGGAGCTTGGAAACACCATATATTTT
-,-,TRBV21-1,TRBJ2-5,18,CASSTPPGLPGLQETQYF,TGTGCCAGCAGCACGCCCCCGGGCCTCCCTGGTTTGCAAGAGACCCAGTACTTC
-,-,TRBV5-1,TRBJ2-2,13,CASSLEGDGELFF,TGCGCCAGCAGCTTGGAGGGTGACGGGGAGCTGTTTTTT
TRBD2,once,TRBV5-1,TRBJ2-5,16,CASSSLAGGPQETQYF,TGCGCCAGCAGCTCGCTGGCGGGGGGGCCTCAGGAGACCCAGTACTTC
TRBD2,-,TRBV7-2,TRBJ2-7,15,CASSLVGTSGGEQYF,TGTGCCAGCAGCTTAGTAGGGACTAGCGGAGGCGAGCAGTACTTC